One and the same sample provided the 4 T cell receptor beta chains below, sequenced in a study of T cell responses to AZD1222 COVID-19 vaccine. Measured with immunoSEQ multiplex PCR; TCRdb has only the in-frame clones, and not every one. The repertoire consists of some 150,000 clones, with about 86% occurring once and the leading ten covering approximately 5%. Sample: peripheral blood, taken 28 days after the second AZD1222 dose. The receptors originated from an adult who received the AZD1222 COVID-19 vaccine.

In this sample, this clone turned up a few times. The V call is TRBV7-9, the J call TRBJ2-6; maybe TRBD2 (5 bases). The CDR3 spans 17 residues. With 3 bases removed from V and 0 bases from J, the gap between germline ends came to 12 bases. Germline CDR1 is SEHNR and CDR2 is FQNEAQ (reference sequence). CDR3 bases: TGTGCCAGCAGCTTGAGGGCCTCACCCTCTGGGGCCAACGTCCTGACTTTC. Protein sequence: CASSLRASPSGANVLTF. Together with reference TRBV7-9 and TRBJ2-6, the CDR3 gives the full variable domain: DTGVSQNPRHKITKRGQNVTFRCDPISEHNRLYWYRQTLGQGPEFLTYFQNEAQLEKSRLLSDRFSAERPKGSFSTLEIQRTEQGDSAMYLCASSLRASPSGANVLTFGAGSRLTVL.

The chain carries TRBV3-1 (or the pseudogene TRBV3-2) and TRBJ2-5; D may be TRBD1 (6 bases). V was pared by 0 bases and J by 4 bases, with 15 bases between. The germline gives CDR1 LGHDT, CDR2 YNNKEL (reference sequence). The CDR3 is made up of 16 amino acids. The CDR3 is CASSQDWPGDTETQYF. DNA of the CDR3: TGTGCCAGCAGCCAAGATTGGCCAGGGGATACAGAGACCCAGTACTTC.

V is TRBV3-1 (or the pseudogene TRBV3-2) and J is TRBJ2-5; possibly TRBD1 for D (5 bases). With 6 bases removed from V and 2 bases from J, the gap between germline ends came to 16 bases. CDR3 length equals 15 residues. Germline CDR1 is LGHDT and CDR2 is YNNKEL (reference sequence). For the CDR3, the DNA is TGTGCCAGCAGACACAGACAGAGTGCACAAGAGACCCAGTACTTC. Its protein product is CASRHRQSAQETQYF.

A note on this clone: Other nucleotide sequences in the sample specify the same CDR3. The chain joins TRBV7-9 to TRBJ1-1, with D hard to call. Germline V gives CDR1 SEHNR, CDR2 FQNEAQ (reference sequence). The CDR3 consists of 13 residues. V dropped 3 bases and J dropped 2 bases, with 7 bases sitting between them. The CDR3 loop reads CASSFSENTEAFF. DNA for the CDR3: TGTGCCAGCAGCTTTTCTGAAAACACTGAAGCTTTCTTT.